Listed below are T cell receptor beta chains from one sample, sequenced in a study. MiXCR, run by TCRdb on the RT-PCR reads, gives a single entry per CDR3 protein. The table shows 650,000 to 800,000 distinct CDR3 sequences, with 12% to 15% occurring only once. The material sequenced was memory CD4+ T cells from blood. Receptor source: a female donor in good health, serving as a healthy control. Both conserved end residues are part of each CDR3. A D gene is named only where the DNA matches it firmly. A row's size may be missing; if present it is once, few, many or a size class.

few	.	TRBJ2-5	TRBV20-1	TGCAGTGCTAGAGACAGGGTTCGAGAGACCCAGTACTTC	CSARDRVRETQYF
many	TRBD2	TRBJ2-3	TRBV4-3	TGCGCCAGCAGCCAGATGGGGACTAGCGGGAGTGATACGCAGTATTTT	CASSQMGTSGSDTQYF
.	.	TRBJ2-5	TRBV5-1	TGCGCCAGCAGCTTGGTATCACGGGGGGAGACCCAGTACTTC	CASSLVSRGETQYF
many	.	TRBJ2-3	TRBV5-1	TGCGCCAGCAGCTTGGGCGGGGCCAGGGATACGCAGTATTTT	CASSLGGARDTQYF
.	TRBD2	TRBJ2-1	TRBV19	TGTGCCAGTAAGGAGGAAGCGGGAGACTACAATGAGCAGTTCTTC	CASKEEAGDYNEQFF
many	.	TRBJ1-2	TRBV20-1	TGCAGTGCTAGAGAAATGGGGACAAGAGGCTACACCTTC	CSAREMGTRGYTF
many	.	TRBJ2-5	TRBV6-6	TGTGCCAGCAGCCGGGGACCTAAAGAGACCCAGTACTTC	CASSRGPKETQYF
few	.	TRBJ2-3	TRBV5-1	TGCGCCAGCAGCTCCGGGACAAACACAGATACGCAGTATTTT	CASSSGTNTDTQYF
.	.	TRBJ2-1	TRBV12-3/TRBV12-4	TGTGCCAGCAGCAAAATCCCGGTAGAAGAAGAGCAGTTCTTC	CASSKIPVEEEQFF
few	.	TRBJ1-5	TRBV6-5	TGTGCCAGCAGCAAGACAGGTGGGAGCAATCAGCCCCAGCATTTT	CASSKTGGSNQPQHF
many	.	TRBJ1-5	TRBV4-1	TGCGCCAGCAGCCAAGATGCCGGCAGACAGCCCCAGCATTTT	CASSQDAGRQPQHF
.	.	TRBJ2-1	TRBV6-2/TRBV6-3	TGTGCCAGCACCGCAACAACAGGGAGCTCCTACAATGAGCAGTTCTTC	CASTATTGSSYNEQFF
.	TRBD1	TRBJ1-4	TRBV2	TGTGCCAGCAGTGAAGCAGCAGGGGGCTATGAAAAACTGTTTTTT	CASSEAAGGYEKLFF
.	TRBD1	TRBJ2-3	TRBV5-1	TGCGCCAGCAGCCCGACGGGACAGGGGGCTTTAGATACGCAGTATTTT	CASSPTGQGALDTQYF
few	.	TRBJ2-1	TRBV24-1	TGTGCCACCATGAAAGGAAGCAAGCAGTTCTTC	CATMKGSKQFF
.	.	TRBJ1-5	TRBV20-1	TGCAGTGCTAGTACCATAAGGGGTGGGCAGCCCCAGCATTTT	CSASTIRGGQPQHF
.	.	TRBJ2-7	TRBV12-3/TRBV12-4	TGTGCCAGCACCCGAGGACCCGGCGGTGGCTACGAGCAGTACTTC	CASTRGPGGGYEQYF
many	.	TRBJ2-7	TRBV7-2	TGTGCCAGCAGATCTAATAGGGGCGACGAGCAGTACTTC	CASRSNRGDEQYF
.	TRBD2	TRBJ2-2	TRBV7-8	TGTGCCAGCAGCTTAGATCGGGGGGGGCCTTCGGTCGGGGAGCTGTTTTTT	CASSLDRGGPSVGELFF
many	TRBD1	TRBJ1-1	TRBV7-8	TGTGCCAGCAGCTTAGTCAGGGGGGCCGGGCGCGCTTTCTTT	CASSLVRGAGRAFF
few	.	TRBJ2-1	TRBV7-2	TGTGCCAGCAGCTTAGGGGGGACAAACTCCTTTGAGCAGTTCTTC	CASSLGGTNSFEQFF
.	TRBD2	TRBJ2-1	TRBV24-1	TGTGCCACCAGTGATTTCCAGCGGGAGGGGAGTAGTGAGCAGTTCTTC	CATSDFQREGSSEQFF
.	.	TRBJ1-6	TRBV9	TGTGCCAGCAGCGCAGCGGATGGCCGTAGCTCACCCCTCCACTTT	CASSAADGRSSPLHF
.	.	TRBJ1-5	TRBV20-1	TGCAGTGCCGTGAACCAGGGGAGCAATCAGCCCCAGCATTTT	CSAVNQGSNQPQHF
once	TRBD2	TRBJ2-1	TRBV19	TGTGCCAGCACGGTAGCGGGAAAAAATGAGCAGTTCTTC	CASTVAGKNEQFF
.	.	TRBJ2-1	TRBV27	TGTGCCAGCAGTCGGGACTCTGGGCAGTTCTTC	CASSRDSGQFF